This T cell receptor beta chain was identified during a study of T cells expressing NK-cell markers. Looking at the study overall: Sorted CD3+CD56+NKG2C+, CD3+CD56+NKG2C- and CD3+CD56-NKG2C+ T cells provided the TCR beta repertoires.

Concerning this clonotype itself: Its antigen remains unidentified.

Findings and limits, study-wide: One observes that, in a handful of donors, these clonotypes were also the leading ones within the CD3+CD56-NKG2C+ fraction. In roughly six donors, dominant NKG2C+ clonotypes were roughly 1.0-7.0% of CD8+ T cells.

TCR beta cDNA was made by 5'RACE template switching with UMIs. TCRdb processed the 5' RACE reads again and assigns one entry to each CDR3 protein, with no DNA. The clone table shows 550,000 to 600,000 distinct CDR3 sequences, with the ten largest holding less than 4.5%. This CDR3 contains 14 residues. In germline, CDR1 is SSHAT, CDR2 FNYEAQ (reference sequence). The source material was blood T cells: a sorted CD56 or NKG2C T cell subset, CD4+ or CD8+ T cells, or bulk PBMC T cells (not recorded which). The chain joins TRBV7-7 to TRBJ2-1. The sequence was obtained from a man in his late teens or twenties in good health. CDR3 sequence reads: CASSLDIANDEQFF.